Shown below are 18 T cell receptor beta chains from a single sample sequenced in a study of blood T cells in healthy people across ages. A second PCR of roughly 7 to 11 cycles used a sample-barcoded 5' primer and a J-beta primer mix. TCRdb ran MiXCR on the 5' RACE reads and lists one entry per CDR3 protein. The data show 1 million to 1.2 million distinct CDR3 sequences, with under 40% seen just once and roughly 13% held by the top ten. The source material was blood. The receptors come from a man younger than 35 in good health.

This clonotype was recorded a few times. V gene TRBV20-1 combines with J gene TRBJ1-2; D may be TRBD1 (5 bases). The CDR3 has 15 residues. The V gene lost 1 base and the J gene lost 4 bases, with 16 bases spanning the gap. CDR1 is DFQATT and CDR2 is SNEGSKA in the germline V gene (reference sequence). CDR3 DNA: TGCAGTGCTAGAGGGGGGAATGACCCTCGCTATGGCTACACCTTC. Translated, it gives CSARGGNDPRYGYTF.

This clonotype has a handful of counts. V is TRBV7-2 and J is TRBJ2-1, with TRBD2 matching over 12 bases. V was pared by 1 base and J by 3 bases, with 4 bases of the junction left unmatched. CDR1 is SGHTA, CDR2 FQGNSA, per germline. The CDR3 sequence is 17 residues long. The CDR3 region is CASSLGTSGDFYNEQFF. In DNA, the CDR3 is TGTGCCAGCAGCTTAGGGACTAGCGGGGACTTCTACAATGAGCAGTTCTTC. The whole variable domain, filled in from reference TRBV7-2 and TRBJ2-1, reads GAGVSQSPSNKVTEKGKDVELRCDPISGHTALYWYRQSLGQGLEFLIYFQGNSAPDKSGLPSDRFSAERTGGSVSTLTIQRTQQEDSAVYLCASSLGTSGDFYNEQFFGPGTRLTVL.

In the case of this clonotype: Because it lacks the conserved phenylalanine or tryptophan at the end, this CDR3 is likely a read error. This chain links TRBV20-1 with TRBJ2-1; D unclear. Germline V gene sequence: CDR1 DFQATT, CDR2 SNEGSKA (reference sequence). This CDR3 is 17 amino acids long. Trimming took off 0 bases at V and 0 bases at J, with 15 bases between the two ends. The CDR3 DNA reads TGCAGTGCTAGAGATCGAGGAACCCCGGACTCCTACAATGAGCAGTTCTCC. Residues: CSARDRGTPDSYNEQFS.

This rearrangement joins TRBV18 to TRBJ1-4; D gene ambiguous. CDR3 size: 14 residues. The germline V and J ends were trimmed by 4 bases and 0 bases, with 6 bases remaining between them. In germline, CDR1 is KGHSH, CDR2 LQKENI. CDR3 in amino acids: CASSLSPTNEKLFF. CDR3 DNA: TGTGCCAGCTCACTTTCTCCAACTAATGAAAAACTGTTTTTT. The full variable domain, with the rest looked up from reference TRBV18 and TRBJ1-4, is NAGVMQNPRHLVRRRGQEARLRCSPMKGHSHVYWYRQLPEEGLKFMVYLQKENIIDESGMPKERFSAEFPKEGPSILRIQQVVRGDSAAYFCASSLSPTNEKLFFGSGTQLSVL.

The chain employs TRBV11-2 and TRBJ1-6; no reliable D call. CDR1 is SGHAT and CDR2 is FQNNGV in the germline V gene. The CDR3 is made up of 14 amino acids. V lost 1 base, J lost 10 bases, and 11 bases lay in between. As DNA, the CDR3 is TGTGCCAGCAGCTTAGGATTCAGACCCTCACCCCTCCACTTT. As protein: CASSLGFRPSPLHF.

J is TRBJ2-5 and V is TRBV5-1, with 10 positions matching TRBD2. Germline V gene sequence: CDR1 SGHRS, CDR2 YFSETQ. With V trimmed by 5 bases and J by 5 bases, 6 bases remained unmatched. CDR3 size: 14 residues. As DNA, the CDR3 is TGCGCCAGCAGATCTAGCGGGGGAGAGGAGACCCAGTACTTC. This codes for CASRSSGGEETQYF.

In this sample, this clonotype turned up many times. V usage is TRBV6-2 or TRBV6-3 and J usage is TRBJ2-1; D unresolved. Germline V gene sequence: CDR1 MNHEY, CDR2 SVGEGT. V lost 2 bases to trimming and J lost 4 bases, with 6 bases between them. The CDR3 spans 13 residues. CDR3 in amino acids: CASSYLSYNEQFF. The CDR3 coding sequence is TGTGCCAGCAGTTACCTCTCATACAATGAGCAGTTCTTC.

In the case of this clonotype: Germline and junction disagree at one end, which may indicate a read error. The chain links TRBV27 to TRBJ2-1; TRBD2 agrees at 8 bases. There are 15 residues in the CDR3. CDR1 MNHEY and CDR2 SMNVEV come from the germline V gene (reference sequence). Here the CDR3 DNA reads TGTGCTAGCACCCGGGGGAGCGGGGGTTGGAATGAGCAGTTCTTC. Protein product: CASTRGSGGWNEQFF.

The table lists this clonotype with a count of one. The rearrangement links TRBV5-5 to TRBJ2-3; D uncertain. Germline CDR1 reads SGHKS; CDR2 reads YYEKEE (reference sequence). CDR3 size: 14 residues. The V and J ends lost 6 bases and 0 bases respectively, with 11 bases between them. In nucleotides, the CDR3 is TGTGCCAGCATCCTCCCAGACAGCACAGATACGCAGTATTTT. It specifies CASILPDSTDTQYF.

This clonotype turned up a few times. The genes are TRBV20-1 and TRBJ2-2; no reliable D call. The CDR3 consists of 12 residues. Per the germline V gene, CDR1 is DFQATT and CDR2 is SNEGSKA (reference sequence). Between the trimmed V and J ends, which lost 6 bases and 3 bases, there was a span of 8 bases. CDR3 protein: CSAAEYTGELFF. The DNA of the CDR3 is TGCAGTGCGGCGGAATACACCGGGGAGCTGTTTTTT.

The rearrangement uses TRBV6-6 and TRBJ1-6; D gene unclear. V dropped 1 base and J dropped 5 bases, with 12 bases sitting between them. The CDR3 spans 16 residues. Germline CDR1 MNHNY, CDR2 SVGAGI (reference sequence). The CDR3 DNA is TGTGCCAGCAGTTACTATCTCCAGTTTCATAATTCACCCCTCCACTTT. The encoded protein is CASSYYLQFHNSPLHF.

CDR3 sequence: CSAARDRPLGAYGYTF. CDR3 bases: TGCAGTGCTGCCCGGGACAGGCCCCTTGGGGCTTATGGCTACACCTTC. The chain is built from TRBV20-1 and TRBJ1-2, with TRBD1 matching 8 bases. This CDR3 contains 16 residues. The ends lost 5 bases at V and 5 bases at J; junction bases unmatched: 16. The germline V gene has CDR1 DFQATT and CDR2 SNEGSKA (reference sequence).

This clonotype has a count of ten or more. This chain joins TRBV29-1 and TRBJ2-4, with a weak D call TRBD1 (6 bases). Germline CDR1 and CDR2: SQVTM and ANQGSEA. Trimming stripped 4 bases from V and 6 bases from J, with 19 bases between. The CDR3 is 15 amino acids. The CDR3 DNA sequence: TGCAGCGTTGCCACCAACCTGGACAGCGCAAACATTCAGTACTTC. Its protein is CSVATNLDSANIQYF.

This clonotype was seen a few times. This chain links TRBV11-1 with TRBJ2-6, with D perhaps matching TRBD1 (6 bases). CDR1 is SGHAT, CDR2 FQDESV, per germline (reference sequence). The CDR3 is 21 residues long. Deletions cut 4 bases from V and 1 base from J, with 26 bases between. The CDR3, as DNA: TGTGCCAGCAGCTCCCCGGACAGTCACCCTATGATAGTTTCTGGGGCCAACGTCCTGACTTTC. It translates to CASSSPDSHPMIVSGANVLTF.

This clonotype showed up just a few times. The CDR3 loop reads CATSRWQGGNEQFF. CDR3 bases: TGTGCCACCAGCCGATGGCAGGGCGGTAATGAGCAGTTCTTC. This chain joins TRBV24-1 and TRBJ2-1, with a possible D match to TRBD1 (5 bases). There are 14 residues in the CDR3. V was trimmed by 7 bases and J by 7 bases, leaving 16 bases between them. Germline lookup yields CDR1 KGHDR and CDR2 SFDVKD.

This clonotype was seen ten or more times. This rearrangement joins TRBV7-2 to TRBJ2-3; D is possibly TRBD2 (5 bases). V was trimmed by 1 base and J by 5 bases, leaving 10 bases between them. Germline V gene lookup returns CDR1 SGHTA and CDR2 FQGNSA. This CDR3 is 14 amino acids long. CDR3 sequence (DNA): TGTGCCAGCAGCTTAGTGTTCCGGGGAGATACGCAGTATTTT. It specifies CASSLVFRGDTQYF.

This rearrangement joins TRBV29-1 to TRBJ1-1; D might be TRBD1 (6 bases). V gave up 4 bases and J gave up 4 bases, with 10 bases separating them. Germline lookup yields CDR1 SQVTM and CDR2 ANQGSEA. The CDR3 covers 12 residues. CDR3 DNA sequence: TGCAGCGTTGTAAGGGACACCACTGAAGCTTTCTTT. It is translated as CSVVRDTTEAFF.

The chain links TRBV6-1 to TRBJ1-2; possibly TRBD1 for D (6 bases). Germline V CDR1 and CDR2: MNHNS, SASEGT. Trimming removed 6 bases at V and 8 bases at J, with 13 bases between. The CDR3 has 12 residues. The CDR3 protein is CASRYRQEGYTF. In DNA, the CDR3 is TGTGCCAGCAGATACAGACAGGAGGGCTACACCTTC.